This T cell receptor (beta chain) was sequenced for a study of cytomegalovirus exposure and HLA in healthy donors (TCRdb year 2017). Regarding the complete study: In an earlier analysis of 450 to 750 of the donors, 276 Gb of sequence data and 90 million to 120 million unique TCR beta sequences from about 190 million T cells were reported. An early release covering 550 to 650 HLA-typed donors comprised about 300 gigabases of sequencing data and around 86 million unique TCR sequences. Among the roughly 390 genotyped donors, approximately 81% belonged to the genetic ancestry cluster associated with self-reported Caucasian donors. The aim of the study was to test whether cataloging public T cell receptors could identify signatures of past pathogen exposure. Using immunosequencing, the study profiled T cell repertoires from 500 to 800 subjects and related those repertoires to cytomegalovirus serostatus. Along with the approximately 670-subject first cohort, a separate validation cohort of over a hundred different subjects was used. The study combined high-throughput TCR immunosequencing, statistical association of individual TCRs with disease status, and machine learning to predict cytomegalovirus infection status. In a later analysis, previously published TCR beta repertoires from 500 to 750 donors were re-analyzed and high-resolution HLA genotyping was added so that TCR occurrence patterns could be studied. In the later analysis, no new phenotypic data were used to find candidate immune exposures; instead, reliance was placed on TCR beta sequences and their occurrence across donors. To decide whether each TCR beta V gene segment behaved as functional or pseudogenic, an earlier analysis of some 600 of the donors relied on high-throughput TCR beta sequencing. Donor age, sex, ethnicity and CMV serostatus were compiled together with the repertoire data. Genome-wide SNP genotypes for about 65% of the 666 donors were used in a later genetic analysis, which treated that subset as a discovery cohort. Every discovery cohort repertoire had been produced on one sequencing platform. HLA typing covered class I and class II loci at four-digit resolution. The number of typed donors differed by locus: roughly 620-640 for A, B, C, DRB1 and DQB1; 500 to 550 for DQA1; around 580 for DPA1; and 400 to 480 for DPB1. Roughly five DR-DQ haplotypes were treated as single units for association and clustering because of strong linkage in the cohort. Across some 400 genotyped donors of the cohort, an average of approximately 220,000 unique TCR beta nucleotide sequences per donor were sequenced, and roughly 20% of those sequences were non-productive. Overall study results and their limits: A total of 150 or so TCR beta chains were listed by the study as associated with cytomegalovirus. Because HLA typing was missing for some donors at each locus, association tests included only the typed subset. In an earlier analysis of roughly 560 of the donors, most TCR beta V segments were observed in productive rearrangements about 87% or about 30% of the time, broadly matching IMGT annotations. V-gene and J-gene trimming of TCR beta chains was associated with a missense DCLRE1C variant in a later genetic analysis, and the association was replicated in an independent cohort. The authors suggested that the approach could potentially be extended to other disease states and immunological phenotypes. A group of highly shared sequence variants was considered likely to be a technical artifact of the sequencing pipeline. At a false discovery rate of 0.05, a later analysis linked 15,000 to 20,000 TCR beta sequences to specific HLA alleles. This cohort had only TCR beta chains sequenced, and the lack of alpha or paired-chain data limited which features could be detected. A further reported finding was that TCR beta sequences accurately predicted the HLA-A and HLA-B alleles for most subjects in the first cohort. Compared with equally common non-associated chains, HLA-associated TCR beta chains in a later analysis were more clonally expanded and had lower generation probabilities. Most TCR sequences were seen in very few donors, while some public TCRs were found in many individuals. Compared with the 666-donor mean, donors in an Asian-associated ancestry cluster had fewer N-insertions in productive TCRs, according to a later genetic analysis. Cytomegalovirus status was reported to be diagnosed by the classifier with high specificity and sensitivity in both the original and validation cohorts. CMV serostatus was the only immune exposure information available for the cohort. In a later analysis, most CMV-associated TCR beta chains were found to appear HLA-restricted, with HLA associations seemingly driven largely by CMV exposure. In a later analysis, several top co-occurrence clusters were reported to appear linked to parvovirus B19, influenza, CMV and Epstein-Barr virus. According to a later analysis, TCR association rates differed among HLA loci, with DRB1 alleles showing the most associated TCRs and HLA-C alleles showing the fewest. In vitro tests confirmed that a few of the cytomegalovirus-associated TCR beta chains recognize cytomegalovirus antigens. Roughly uniform sequencing depth across donors was assumed in presence/absence analyses, although this assumption may not hold. Assigning TCR associations to individual alleles was difficult when HLA alleles, especially DR and DQ, strongly co-occurred. The earlier analysis of almost 600 of the donors excluded roughly 17 rarely observed V segments, including chromosome 9 orphons, because counts were too low. Some IMGT-functional V segments, including TRBV6-2 and TRBV6-3, could not be distinguished by the 87-base-pair reads and were therefore excluded. Correlated functional status among segregating V segments might reflect linkage disequilibrium, but an unknown experimental factor could not be ruled out.

The germline V gene yields MGHRA for CDR1 and YSYEKL for CDR2. Deletion took 1 base off V and 4 bases off J, with a span of 10 bases between the germline ends. The CDR3 runs 14 amino acids, cysteine and phenylalanine included. Only the CDR3 DNA is retained, 42 bases long and in frame from the first base. This clone turned up a few times. Its antigen is still unknown. Base qualities are not at hand, and no much larger clone is one base apart. In total, fewer than 750 healthy bone marrow donors made up the cohort. At the time of sampling, all cohort members were nominally healthy, though unrecorded immune exposures were likely present. The donor was CMV seropositive and was included in the group of 250 to 300 seropositive cohort members. Every donor gave a peripheral blood sample, and the peripheral blood mononuclear cells from that sample were used for TCR beta sequencing. The Qiagen DNeasy Blood Extraction Kit was used to extract genomic DNA from the blood cell samples.

The library came from the immunoSEQ multiplex PCR assay. A mixture of 60 forward primers for TCR Vbeta segments and 13 reverse primers for TCR Jbeta segments was used in the multiplex PCR. A multiplex PCR assay on genomic DNA amplified the CDR3 region of rearranged TCR beta genes. The Illumina HiSeq System was used to sequence the amplified TCR beta libraries as 87-base-pair reads. As for the original processing: In a later analysis, approximately 74 million unique TCR beta chains were counted across the 650 to 700 repertoires, and roughly 11 million of these chains were shared by at least two donors. Raw reads were error-corrected and collapsed into unique sequences with a nearest-neighbor algorithm that merged closely related sequences to remove PCR and sequencing errors. CDR3 sequences were aligned to IMGT reference sequences to assign V, D and J gene segments. For a sequence to be retained, a match of at least six nucleotides was required to both a V gene segment and a J gene segment. A rearrangement counted as productive if the CDR3 had no stop codons and remained in frame with V and J, and every other rearrangement counted as non-productive. Following IMGT convention, CDR3 was defined as the stretch from the second conserved V-encoded cysteine up to the conserved J-encoded phenylalanine. Sequences without an unambiguous match to a single V gene segment were excluded from the earlier analysis of approximately 600 of the donors. An earlier analysis of 450 to 650 of the donors called V segments functional above 56.7% productive rearrangements and segregating when the between-donor standard deviation exceeded 5%. To diagnose cytomegalovirus status from the catalog of TCR beta chain sequences, a statistical classification framework was built. A later analysis assigned V and J genes by comparing TCR nucleotide sequences with IMGT/GENE-DB human TR gene sequences. A later analysis assigned CDR3 sequences and most-parsimonious VDJ recombination scenarios with the TCRdist pipeline. In a later analysis, each TCR beta chain was defined by its CDR3 amino acid sequence together with its V-gene family, and reads without a unique V-gene family were excluded. To address suspected cross-contamination and a sequencing artifact, a later analysis removed a few hundred highly shared, low-generation-probability nucleotide sequences. For each public chain, a later analysis derived a clonal expansion index from normalized ranks of inferred template counts within each repertoire. Generation probabilities in a later analysis came from a VDJ recombination model fitted to out-of-frame rearrangements, and those results were checked against IGoR. A later analysis scored TCR-TCR, TCR-HLA and TCR-CMV co-occurrence with hypergeometric tests, applying a repertoire-size bias correction to TCR pairs. To estimate false discovery rates, a later analysis permuted the HLA or CMV assignments 20 times. In a later analysis, co-occurring TCRs were grouped using DBSCAN, with TCRdist sequence similarity added in when clustering inside HLA-allele-positive subsets. Co-occurrence clustering excluded repertoires with fewer than 30,000 or more than 120,000 public chains, plus five with anomalous nucleotide sharing. Sourced from immuneACCESS, this table was stored by TCRdb with only in-frame sequences that have V and J called. A share of the clones is absent; for the studies checked, an unresolved V gene accounts for under half, and the remainder has no known explanation. V, J and clone size are taken as reported in that table, and D and trimming were inferred from the DNA itself. The sample includes about 130,000 clones, with around three quarters observed a single time. The ten most abundant clones make up around 4% of the sample.

Sequencing input: PBMCs. The chain employs TRBV4-1 and TRBJ1-1; the D gene is unclear. The TCR originated in a male donor in good health and CMV-seropositive. The CDR3 has the sequence CASSQVSIGTEAFF. The DNA reads as follows: TGCGCCAGCAGCCAAGTTAGCATAGGCACTGAAGCTTTCTTT.